This T cell receptor beta chain was recorded in a study of OX40 agonist ivuxolimab in advanced cancers. The CDR3 is 13 amino acids. V was pared by 1 base and J by 3 bases, with 5 bases between. CDR1 SEHNR and CDR2 FQNEAQ come from the germline V gene (reference sequence). This clone has only one observation. TCRdb's copy holds only in-frame clones and misses some; the assay was immunoSEQ multiplex PCR. Here the sample spans about 52,000 clones, around 93% being singletons. The clonotype was recovered from an adult with an advanced solid tumor such as melanoma, head and neck, liver or kidney cancer. Material: CD4+ or CD8+ T cells sorted from blood, obtained in a trial of the OX40 agonist ivuxolimab. This chain links TRBV7-9 with TRBJ2-3; D ambiguous. The DNA of the CDR3 is TGTGCCAGCAGCTTAGTGGAGACAGATACGCAGTATTTT. Encoded protein: CASSLVETDTQYF.